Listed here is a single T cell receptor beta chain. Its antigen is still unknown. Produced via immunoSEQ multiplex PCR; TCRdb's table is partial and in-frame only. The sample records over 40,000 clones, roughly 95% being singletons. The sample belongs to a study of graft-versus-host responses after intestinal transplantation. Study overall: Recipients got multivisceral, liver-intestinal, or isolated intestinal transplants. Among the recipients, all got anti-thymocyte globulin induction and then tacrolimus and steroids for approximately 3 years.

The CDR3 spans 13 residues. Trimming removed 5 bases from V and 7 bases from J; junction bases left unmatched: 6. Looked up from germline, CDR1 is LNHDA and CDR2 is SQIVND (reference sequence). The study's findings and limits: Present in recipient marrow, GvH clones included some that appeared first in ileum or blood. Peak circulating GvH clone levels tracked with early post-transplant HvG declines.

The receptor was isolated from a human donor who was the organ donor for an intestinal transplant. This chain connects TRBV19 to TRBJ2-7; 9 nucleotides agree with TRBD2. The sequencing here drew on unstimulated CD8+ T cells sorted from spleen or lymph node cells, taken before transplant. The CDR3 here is CASSARTSGEQYF. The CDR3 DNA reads TGTGCCAGTAGTGCCCGCACTAGCGGGGAGCAGTACTTC.